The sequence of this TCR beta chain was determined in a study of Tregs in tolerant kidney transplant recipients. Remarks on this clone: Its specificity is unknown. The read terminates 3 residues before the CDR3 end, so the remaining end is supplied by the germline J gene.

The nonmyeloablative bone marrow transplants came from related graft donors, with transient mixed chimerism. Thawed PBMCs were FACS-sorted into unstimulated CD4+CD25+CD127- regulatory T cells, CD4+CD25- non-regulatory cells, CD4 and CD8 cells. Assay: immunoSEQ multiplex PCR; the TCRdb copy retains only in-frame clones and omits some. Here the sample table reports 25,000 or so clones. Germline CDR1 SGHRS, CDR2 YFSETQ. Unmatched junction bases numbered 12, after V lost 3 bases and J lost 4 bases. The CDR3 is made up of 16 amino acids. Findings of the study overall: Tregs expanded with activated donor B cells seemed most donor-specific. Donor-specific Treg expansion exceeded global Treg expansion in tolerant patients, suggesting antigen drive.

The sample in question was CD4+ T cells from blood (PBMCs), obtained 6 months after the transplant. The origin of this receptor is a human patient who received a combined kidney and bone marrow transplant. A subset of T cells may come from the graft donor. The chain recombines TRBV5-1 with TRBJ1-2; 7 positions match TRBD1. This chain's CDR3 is CASSYQDRVAIYGYTF. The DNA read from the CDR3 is TGCGCCAGCAGCTACCAAGACAGGGTCGCAATCTATGGC.